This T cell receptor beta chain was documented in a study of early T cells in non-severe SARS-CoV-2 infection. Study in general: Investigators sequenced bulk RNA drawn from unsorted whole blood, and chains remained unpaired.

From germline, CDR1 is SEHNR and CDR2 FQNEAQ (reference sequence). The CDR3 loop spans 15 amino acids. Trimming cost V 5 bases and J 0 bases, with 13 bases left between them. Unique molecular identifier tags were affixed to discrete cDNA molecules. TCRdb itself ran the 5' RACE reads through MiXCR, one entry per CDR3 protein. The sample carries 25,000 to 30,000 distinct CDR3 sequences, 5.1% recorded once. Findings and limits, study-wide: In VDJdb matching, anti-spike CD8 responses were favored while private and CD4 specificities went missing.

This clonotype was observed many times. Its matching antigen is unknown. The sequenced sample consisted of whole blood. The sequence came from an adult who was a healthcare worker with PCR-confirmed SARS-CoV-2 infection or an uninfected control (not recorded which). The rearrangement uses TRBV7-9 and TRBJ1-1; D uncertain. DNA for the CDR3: TGTGCCAGCAGCCCTTATAATGGGGTGAACACTGAAGCTTTCTTT. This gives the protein CASSPYNGVNTEAFF.